The 3 T cell receptor beta chains below were found in one sample sequenced in a study of beta chain features in type 1 diabetes (dated by TCRdb to 2016 to 2019). Libraries were built with the immunoSEQ multiplex PCR assay. The entire amount of isolated RNA was reverse transcribed using the High Capacity cDNA Reverse Transcription Kit, so the sequenced TCRB transcripts were expressed ones. Sourced from immuneACCESS, this table was stored by TCRdb with only in-frame sequences that have V and J called. A share of the clones is absent; for the studies checked, an unresolved V gene accounts for under half, and the remainder has no known explanation. The sample table records 150,000 to 190,000 clones; more than 9.5% of these occur just once. The top ten constitute roughly 2% of the sample. Sequences were obtained from central memory CD4+ T cells from blood. These TCRs come from a man aged 18 to 29 in good health.

This clone was detected ten times or more. J is TRBJ2-2 and V is TRBV28; a possible D gene is TRBD1 (6 bases). V lost 7 bases, J lost 0 bases, and 18 bases lay in between. CDR3 length: 17 amino acids. Germline CDR1 and CDR2: MDHEN and SYDVKM. The CDR3 coding sequence is TGTGCCAGCAAGGCCCAGGGGCTCACCCCGAACACCGGGGAGCTGTTTTTT. Amino acid sequence: CASKAQGLTPNTGELFF.

V gene TRBV5-1 combines with J gene TRBJ2-7, with TRBD1 identical over 9 bases. CDR1 is SGHRS, CDR2 YFSETQ, per germline. This CDR3 has 16 amino acids. The ends lost 3 bases at V and 6 bases at J; junction bases unmatched: 13. CDR3 sequence reads: CASSSDTGTGWSEQYF. The CDR3 DNA follows: TGCGCCAGCAGCTCGGATACGGGGACAGGGTGGTCCGAGCAGTACTTC.

The J gene is TRBJ2-7, the V gene TRBV4-3; the D gene is possibly TRBD1 (6 bases). V shed 3 bases and J shed 2 bases, with 17 bases lying between them. CDR3 length: 16 residues. Germline values: CDR1 LGHNA, CDR2 YSLEER. The CDR3 DNA is TGCGCCAGCAGCCATAAGATCGGGACAACGACCTACGAGCAGTACTTC. Protein: CASSHKIGTTTYEQYF.